This T cell receptor beta chain appears in the sequencing data of a study of beta chain features in type 1 diabetes. V dropped 3 bases and J dropped 4 bases, with 8 bases sitting between them. The CDR3 is made up of 13 amino acids. CDR1 is SNHLY and CDR2 is FYNNEI in the germline V gene. Study findings and constraints: Insertions were fewer and deletions more numerous at VDJ junctions in type 1 diabetes patients. People with Type 1 diabetes carried modestly yet significantly shorter TCRB CDR3s in all four CD4+ subsets.

As to this clone: As yet, its antigen is unknown.

Reverse transcription of all isolated RNA meant that expressed TCRB transcripts were sequenced. This table comes from immunoSEQ multiplex PCR, and its TCRdb copy is limited to in-frame clones, with some not included. The sample includes about 340,000 clones, 13% seen only once; the top ten take roughly 0.016%. The sequencing input was naive CD4+ T cells from blood. The chain joins TRBV2 to TRBJ2-3, with D perhaps TRBD2 (5 bases). The TCR comes from a woman younger than 35 with type 1 diabetes. DNA for the CDR3: TGTGCCAGCAGTGAGGGTAGCGCAGATACGCAGTATTTT. Encoded protein: CASSEGSADTQYF.